These 13 T cell receptor beta chains were sequenced from one sample in a study of OX40 agonist ivuxolimab in advanced cancers. The protocol was immunoSEQ multiplex PCR, while the TCRdb copy is restricted to in-frame clones and leaves out a portion. The sample holds tens of thousands of clones, 87% seen once. The sample here was CD4+ or CD8+ T cells sorted from blood, taken in a trial of the OX40 agonist ivuxolimab. The receptors stem from an adult with an advanced solid tumor such as melanoma, head and neck, liver or kidney cancer.

The gene calls are TRBV11-2 and TRBJ2-7; D perhaps matches TRBD1 (5 bases). The CDR3 covers 18 residues. V lost 4 bases to trimming and J lost 2 bases, with 24 bases between them. Germline CDR1 SGHAT, CDR2 FQNNGV. CDR3: CASSYSPSTATGAYEQYF. Written as DNA, the CDR3 is TGTGCCAGCAGCTACTCCCCCTCGACAGCAACTGGGGCCTACGAGCAGTACTTC.

This chain joins TRBV7-9 and TRBJ1-3; D is undetermined. The V gene lost 5 bases and the J gene lost 0 bases, with 20 bases spanning the gap. The CDR3 consists of 18 residues. Germline V gene sequence: CDR1 SEHNR, CDR2 FQNEAQ (reference sequence). The CDR3 loop is CASSTSRVGIPSGNTIYF. The CDR3 DNA sequence: TGTGCCAGCAGCACCTCGCGGGTGGGGATCCCCTCTGGAAACACCATATATTTT. The full variable domain, rest sourced from reference TRBV7-9 and TRBJ1-3, is DTGVSQNPRHKITKRGQNVTFRCDPISEHNRLYWYRQTLGQGPEFLTYFQNEAQLEKSRLLSDRFSAERPKGSFSTLEIQRTEQGDSAMYLCASSTSRVGIPSGNTIYFGEGSWLTVV.

The chain is built from TRBV7-9 and TRBJ1-5, with TRBD1 as a possible D gene (6 bases). CDR1 SEHNR and CDR2 FQNEAQ come from the germline V gene (reference sequence). V was cut by 6 bases and J by 5 bases, with 14 bases left in between. This CDR3 contains 14 residues. CDR3 loop: CASSLPSGDQPQHF. In DNA, the CDR3 is TGTGCCAGCAGTCTACCCTCAGGGGATCAGCCCCAGCATTTT.

The chain carries TRBV9 and TRBJ2-7; 9 nucleotides agree with TRBD2. Trimming at V came to 0 bases and at J to 5 bases, leaving 9 bases not matched to a gene. The CDR3 is 16 residues long. Per germline, CDR1 SGDLS and CDR2 YYNGEE. The DNA of the CDR3 is TGTGCCAGCAGCGTAGAGGGCGGGAGGGCGTACGACGAGCAGTACTTC. This gives the protein CASSVEGGRAYDEQYF.

The chain recombines TRBV6-1 with TRBJ2-3, with no clear D. CDR1 and CDR2 (germline): MNHNS, SASEGT. The CDR3 is made up of 14 amino acids. The V and J ends lost 5 bases and 0 bases respectively, with 9 bases between them. CDR3 DNA: TGTGCCAGCAGTTCTGTTACTAGCACAGATACGCAGTATTTT. Protein product: CASSSVTSTDTQYF.

In its sample, this clone was seen a few times. This chain links TRBV27 with TRBJ1-4, with TRBD1 identical over 8 bases. This CDR3 contains 17 residues. Germline CDR1 MNHEY, CDR2 SMNVEV (reference sequence). V dropped 1 base and J dropped 7; count of bases not matched to a gene: 11. Here the CDR3 DNA reads TGTGCCAGCAGTTTATATGCGACAGGGGTGTCTGGTGAAAAACTGTTTTTT. The encoded protein is CASSLYATGVSGEKLFF.

This clone was observed once. V usage is TRBV19 and J usage is TRBJ2-2; 11 bases agree with TRBD1. Trimming cost V 5 bases and J 7 bases; bases outside gene matches: 9. CDR1 LNHDA and CDR2 SQIVND come from the germline V gene (reference sequence). This CDR3 comprises 16 residues. DNA for the CDR3: TGTGCCAGTAGTTTCAAGGGACAGGGGGTGATCGGGGAGCTGTTTTTT. Amino acids: CASSFKGQGVIGELFF. The variable domain in full, with the rest retrieved from reference TRBV19 and TRBJ2-2, is DGGITQSPKYLFRKEGQNVTLSCEQNLNHDAMYWYRQDPGQGLRLIYYSQIVNDFQKGDIAEGYSVSREKKESFPLTVTSAQKNPTAFYLCASSFKGQGVIGELFFGEGSRLTVL.

The V call is TRBV7-9, the J call TRBJ2-1; TRBD2 might be the D (6 bases). The germline V and J ends were trimmed by 1 base and 3 bases, with 16 bases remaining between them. The germline V gene encodes CDR1 SEHNR and CDR2 FQNEAQ (reference sequence). The CDR3 runs 17 residues. This CDR3 is CASSLVSRGINYNEQFF. CDR3 nucleotides: TGTGCCAGCAGCTTAGTGTCTCGGGGGATCAACTACAATGAGCAGTTCTTC.

The chain recombines TRBV4-1 with TRBJ2-7; D call uncertain. The germline gives CDR1 MGHRA, CDR2 YSYEKL. This CDR3 is 12 amino acids long. Trimming removed 3 bases at V and 7 bases at J, with 10 bases between. This chain's CDR3 is CASSQLGREQYF. Here the CDR3 DNA reads TGCGCCAGCAGCCAGCTCGGAAGGGAGCAGTACTTC.

This clone was observed a single time. The chain is built from TRBV7-9 and TRBJ2-4; maybe TRBD1 (6 bases). Germline V gene data show CDR1 as SEHNR and CDR2 as FQNEAQ (reference sequence). The V end was cut by 4 bases, the J end by 3 bases, with 13 bases between. The CDR3 spans 15 residues. The CDR3 coding sequence is TGTGCCAGCAGCTCGCTGACAGGAGGCAAAAACATTCAGTACTTC. Translating gives CASSSLTGGKNIQYF.

This chain joins TRBV6-1 and TRBJ2-7; 10 bases map to TRBD2. Trimming at V came to 6 bases and at J to 3 bases, leaving 8 bases not matched to a gene. This CDR3 has 15 residues. Germline values: CDR1 MNHNS, CDR2 SASEGT. The CDR3 loop reads CASRPLVAGGYEQYF. CDR3 sequence (DNA): TGTGCCAGCAGGCCCTTGGTAGCGGGGGGCTACGAGCAGTACTTC.

CDR3 in DNA: TGTGCCAGCTCACCAATCGATGGGACTAACAATGAGCAGTTCTTC. Its translation: CASSPIDGTNNEQFF. The rearrangement joins TRBV18 to TRBJ2-1; TRBD2 agrees at 7 bases. Germline assignment: CDR1 KGHSH and CDR2 LQKENI. The V segment lost 2 bases and the J segment 5 bases; nucleotides outside the gene matches: 6. The CDR3 consists of 15 residues. The variable domain in full, with the rest retrieved from reference TRBV18 and TRBJ2-1, is NAGVMQNPRHLVRRRGQEARLRCSPMKGHSHVYWYRQLPEEGLKFMVYLQKENIIDESGMPKERFSAEFPKEGPSILRIQQVVRGDSAAYFCASSPIDGTNNEQFFGPGTRLTVL.

J is TRBJ2-7 and V is TRBV6-6; TRBD1 might be the D (5 bases). Germline CDR1 reads MNHNY; CDR2 reads SVGAGI (reference sequence). Trimming removed 2 bases at V and 2 bases at J, with 13 bases between. CDR3 length: 15 amino acids. The CDR3 DNA is TGTGCCAGCAGTTACGCCCCAGGGCTTACCTACGAGCAGTACTTC. This translates into CASSYAPGLTYEQYF.